This T cell receptor (beta chain) appears in the sequencing data of a study of CD8 T cells in Susac syndrome. As for the study in general: Active disease was present in more than 5 of the sequenced Susac syndrome patients, whereas roughly 8 of them were in remission. At the time their blood was drawn, patients with Susac syndrome were either therapy-naive, on corticosteroids (with some of them also receiving intravenous immunoglobulin), or on intravenous immunoglobulin alone.

Germline CDR1 reads SGHAT; CDR2 reads FQNNGV. The CDR3 spans 12 residues. Trimming left V 7 bases short and J 6 bases short, with 12 bases between. TEMRA cells were FACS-enriched and CD8+ and CD4+ T cells negatively isolated. RNA in amounts of roughly 0.5 to 1 ug was reverse transcribed with random hexamers. Coverage of TCR beta CDR3 amplification by immunoSEQ multiplex PCR extended to 54 Vbeta and 13 Jbeta. TCRdb analysed the immunoSEQ multiplex PCR reads with MiXCR anew, one entry per CDR3 protein. The data contain about 150,000 distinct CDR3 sequences, roughly 95% of them singletons. Sequencing was done on a sample of CD4+ T cells from PBMCs. The clonotype originates from a human donor with Susac syndrome. J is TRBJ1-1 and V is TRBV11-2; D possibly corresponds to TRBD1 (5 bases). The CDR3 DNA reads TGTGCCAGCAATGGGGGTTGGGCTGAAGCTTTCTTT. Translating gives CASNGGWAEAFF.